This T cell receptor beta chain was sequenced during a study of response to subunit inactivated influenza vaccine. General study results and limits: A suggestion made by the authors is that each seasonal influenza vaccination recruits few new T cells.

In TCRdb, the RT-PCR reads were re-called with MiXCR into one record per CDR3 protein. The table lists 630,000 or so distinct CDR3 sequences, roughly 14% of them singletons. V was clipped by 6 bases and J by 5 bases; unmatched bases: 7. The CDR3 consists of 16 residues. As to this clonotype: Its specificity is unknown.

The TCR was taken from a man aged 45-65 years who received an inactivated influenza vaccine. Sequencing was performed on PBMCs from blood, taken 11 to 12 days after vaccination. V and J are TRBV12-3 or TRBV12-4 and TRBJ2-5; 15 bases map to TRBD2. The CDR3 DNA sequence: TGTGCCAGCAGCCGACACGGGACTAGCGGGAGGGAGACCCAGTACTTC. Translating gives CASSRHGTSGRETQYF.